This entry lists 8 T cell receptor beta chains sequenced from one sample in a study of cytomegalovirus exposure and HLA in healthy donors. Vbeta (60) and Jbeta (13) primers were used in the PCR. The table came from immunoSEQ multiplex PCR; TCRdb's copy has only in-frame clones and leaves some out. The sample consists of roughly 60,000 clones, about 71% of them appearing once. The sequencing sample was made of PBMCs. These receptors originate from a woman aged 55-69 years in good health and CMV-seropositive.

The V call is TRBV10-3, the J call TRBJ2-5; 9 nucleotides match TRBD1. The germline V gene encodes CDR1 ENHRY and CDR2 SYGVKD. This CDR3 is 14 amino acids long. Trimming cost V 10 bases and J 3 bases; bases outside gene matches: 9. CDR3 in DNA: TGTGCCACCGCGAAGACAGGGGGGGAAGAGACCCAGTACTTC. This sequence encodes CATAKTGGEETQYF.

CDR3 protein: CASSTGSSNEKLFF. CDR3 DNA: TGTGCCAGTAGTACCGGGTCCTCTAATGAAAAACTGTTTTTT. V gene TRBV19 combines with J gene TRBJ1-4; the D is unclear. Trimming took off 4 bases at V and 3 bases at J, with 9 bases between the two ends. Germline assignment: CDR1 LNHDA and CDR2 SQIVND (reference sequence). This CDR3 is built from 14 residues. The full variable domain, its missing parts supplied by reference TRBV19 and TRBJ1-4, is DGGITQSPKYLFRKEGQNVTLSCEQNLNHDAMYWYRQDPGQGLRLIYYSQIVNDFQKGDIAEGYSVSREKKESFPLTVTSAQKNPTAFYLCASSTGSSNEKLFFGSGTQLSVL.

This clone has more than one count but fewer than ten. The chain has TRBV10-3 and TRBJ2-3; TRBD1 matches at 8 bases. Germline loops: CDR1 ENHRY, CDR2 SYGVKD. The CDR3 has 14 residues. Trimming at V came to 3 bases and at J to 5 bases, leaving 4 bases not matched to a gene. The CDR3 region has the DNA TGTGCCATCAGTGAAGGACAGGGACGAGATACGCAGTATTTT. Its translation is CAISEGQGRDTQYF.

This clone was found once. The V call is TRBV5-8, the J call TRBJ2-7, with 8 bases fitting TRBD1. Germline CDR1 is SGHTS and CDR2 is YDEGEE. V dropped 3 bases and J dropped 0; count of bases not matched to a gene: 5. The length of the CDR3 is 15 residues. CDR3 bases: TGTGCCAGCAGCTCCGGGACAGGCACCTCCTACGAGCAGTACTTC. Protein: CASSSGTGTSYEQYF.

The V call is TRBV18, the J call TRBJ2-7; 8 bases map to TRBD1. The V segment lost 3 bases and the J segment 10 bases; nucleotides outside the gene matches: 5. This CDR3 has 12 amino acids. Germline CDR1 and CDR2: KGHSH and LQKENI. CDR3 residues: CASSPPGGSQYF. In nucleotides, the CDR3 is TGTGCCAGCTCACCTCCAGGGGGCTCCCAGTACTTC.

The gene calls are TRBV5-4 and TRBJ2-3; TRBD1 is a possible D gene (6 bases). This CDR3 has 14 residues. Germline V gene lookup returns CDR1 SGHNT and CDR2 YYREEE (reference sequence). V was clipped by 3 bases and J by 6 bases, with 14 bases between them. The CDR3: CASSSAGDGDTQYF. The CDR3 DNA reads as TGTGCCAGCAGCTCGGCAGGGGATGGGGATACGCAGTATTTT. The full variable domain, with the rest looked up from reference TRBV5-4 and TRBJ2-3, is ETGVTQSPTHLIKTRGQQVTLRCSSQSGHNTVSWYQQALGQGPQFIFQYYREEENGRGNFPPRFSGLQFPNYSSELNVNALELDDSALYLCASSSAGDGDTQYFGPGTRLTVL.

The J gene is TRBJ1-5, the V gene TRBV7-8; 10 nucleotides line up with TRBD1. The germline V gene has CDR1 SGHVS and CDR2 FQNEAQ. Losses at the gene ends were 5 bases for V and 4 bases for J; bases not matched to a gene: 5. CDR3 length: 15 residues. The CDR3 region has the DNA TGTGCCAGCAGCCCCCAGGGACAGGGGAATCAGCCCCAGCATTTT. Its protein product is CASSPQGQGNQPQHF.

This sequence joins TRBV5-1 and TRBJ1-1; D possibly corresponds to TRBD1 (5 bases). The germline V and J ends were trimmed by 4 bases and 3 bases, with 13 bases remaining between them. In germline, CDR1 is SGHRS, CDR2 YFSETQ. CDR3 size: 14 residues. This chain's CDR3 is CASSGLTVHTEAFF. For the CDR3, the DNA is TGCGCCAGCAGCGGGTTGACAGTCCACACTGAAGCTTTCTTT.